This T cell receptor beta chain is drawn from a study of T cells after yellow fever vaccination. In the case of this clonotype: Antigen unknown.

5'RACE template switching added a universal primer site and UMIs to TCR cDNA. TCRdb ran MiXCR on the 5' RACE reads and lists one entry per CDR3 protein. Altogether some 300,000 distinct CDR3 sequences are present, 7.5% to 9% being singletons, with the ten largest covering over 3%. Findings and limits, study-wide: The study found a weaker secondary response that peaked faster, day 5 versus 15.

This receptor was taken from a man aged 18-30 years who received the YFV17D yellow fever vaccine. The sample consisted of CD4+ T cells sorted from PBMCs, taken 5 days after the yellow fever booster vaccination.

CDR3 loop: CASSVGSLAPPIQTQYF. The CDR3 bases are TGTGCCAGCAGCGTAGGAAGTCTGGCCCCTCCCATCCAGACCCAGTACTTC. The chain has TRBV9 and TRBJ2-5; D uncertain. Trimming removed 0 bases from V and 6 bases from J, with 21 bases in between. There are 17 residues in the CDR3. Per germline, CDR1 SGDLS and CDR2 YYNGEE.